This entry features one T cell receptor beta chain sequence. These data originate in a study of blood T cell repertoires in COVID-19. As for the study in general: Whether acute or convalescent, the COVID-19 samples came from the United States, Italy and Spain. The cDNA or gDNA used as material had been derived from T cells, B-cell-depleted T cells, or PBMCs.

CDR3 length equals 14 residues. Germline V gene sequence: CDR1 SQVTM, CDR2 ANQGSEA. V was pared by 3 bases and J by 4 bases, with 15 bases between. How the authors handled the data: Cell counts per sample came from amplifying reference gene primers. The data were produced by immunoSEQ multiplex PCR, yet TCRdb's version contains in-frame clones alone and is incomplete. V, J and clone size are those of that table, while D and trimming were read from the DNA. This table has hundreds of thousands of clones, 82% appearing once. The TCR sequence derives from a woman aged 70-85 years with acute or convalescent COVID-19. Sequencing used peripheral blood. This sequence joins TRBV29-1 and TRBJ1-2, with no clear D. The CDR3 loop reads CSVDQIGSGYGYTF. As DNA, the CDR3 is TGCAGCGTTGATCAGATCGGGTCGGGCTATGGCTACACCTTC.